This T cell receptor beta chain came from a study of beta chain features in type 1 diabetes. Every donor provided one heparinised blood draw, which averaged about 120 mL. Sequenced material consisted of expressed TCRB transcripts (all of the isolated RNA was reverse transcribed). Mean read depth for naive, central memory and regulatory T cell samples was approximately 3.57 million reads. TCRdb keeps only in-frame clones here, not all; method: immunoSEQ multiplex PCR. Among almost 350,000 clones listed, roughly 8% were seen once. Per germline, CDR1 MDHEN and CDR2 SYDVKM. The CDR3 runs 12 residues. V was clipped by 9 bases and J by 6 bases, with 15 bases between them.

Input material: central memory CD4+ T cells from blood. The chain uses TRBV28 and TRBJ2-7, with TRBD2 as a possible D gene (5 bases). This clonotype originated in a woman in her late teens or twenties in good health. CDR3 protein: CASAGRTGEQYF. Written as DNA, the CDR3 is TGTGCCAGTGCTGGGAGAACGGGCGAGCAGTACTTC.